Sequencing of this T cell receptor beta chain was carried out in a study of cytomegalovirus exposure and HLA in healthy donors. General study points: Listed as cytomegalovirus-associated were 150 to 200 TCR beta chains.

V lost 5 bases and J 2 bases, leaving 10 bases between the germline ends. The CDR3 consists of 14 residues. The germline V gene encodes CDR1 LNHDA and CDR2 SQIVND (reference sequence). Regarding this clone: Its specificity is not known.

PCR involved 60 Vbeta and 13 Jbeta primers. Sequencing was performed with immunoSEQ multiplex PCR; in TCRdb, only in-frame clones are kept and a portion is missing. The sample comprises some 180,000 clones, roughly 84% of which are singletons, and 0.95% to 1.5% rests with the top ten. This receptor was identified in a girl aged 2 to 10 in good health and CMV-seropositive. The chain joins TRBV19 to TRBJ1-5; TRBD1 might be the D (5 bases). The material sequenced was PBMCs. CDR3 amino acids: CASSSTGGNQPQHF. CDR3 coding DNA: TGTGCCAGTAGTTCCACAGGCGGCAATCAGCCCCAGCATTTT.